This entry describes one TCR beta chain. Sequencing was performed with immunoSEQ multiplex PCR; in TCRdb, only in-frame clones are kept and a portion is missing. Among more than 20,000 clones listed, roughly 87% were seen once. This record belongs to a study of chemoradiotherapy in HPV16-positive cancers. V lost 2 bases and J lost 3; bases outside the gene matches: 3. The CDR3 is 15 residues long. Germline loops: CDR1 MNHNY, CDR2 SVGAGI (reference sequence). The sequence was obtained from a human donor with HPV-associated anogenital cancer. The chain carries TRBV6-6 and TRBJ1-5; 8 nucleotides line up with TRBD1. The material was blood, obtained from a patient who underwent chemoradiotherapy. The CDR3 region is CASSYPTGDNQPQHF. The CDR3 DNA reads TGTGCCAGCAGTTACCCGACAGGGGACAATCAGCCCCAGCATTTT.